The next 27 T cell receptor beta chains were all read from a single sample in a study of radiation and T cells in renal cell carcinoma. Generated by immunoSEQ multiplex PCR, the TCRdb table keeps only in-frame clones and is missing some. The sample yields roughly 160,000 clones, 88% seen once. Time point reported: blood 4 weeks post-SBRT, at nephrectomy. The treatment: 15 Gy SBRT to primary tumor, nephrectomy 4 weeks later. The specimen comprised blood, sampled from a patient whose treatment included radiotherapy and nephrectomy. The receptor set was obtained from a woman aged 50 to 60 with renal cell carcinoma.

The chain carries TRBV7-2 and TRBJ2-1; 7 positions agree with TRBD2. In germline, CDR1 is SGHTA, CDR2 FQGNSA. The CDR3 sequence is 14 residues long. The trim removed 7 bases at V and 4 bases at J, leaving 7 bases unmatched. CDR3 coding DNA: TGTGCCAGCAAAGGCGGGGGAGAGTACAATGAGCAGTTCTTC. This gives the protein CASKGGGEYNEQFF.

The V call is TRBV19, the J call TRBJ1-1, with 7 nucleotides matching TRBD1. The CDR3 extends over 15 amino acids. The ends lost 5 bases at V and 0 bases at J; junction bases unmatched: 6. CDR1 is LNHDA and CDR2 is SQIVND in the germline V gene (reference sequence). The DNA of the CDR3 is TGTGCCAGTAGTTTCATCGACAGGGTGAACACTGAAGCTTTCTTT. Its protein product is CASSFIDRVNTEAFF. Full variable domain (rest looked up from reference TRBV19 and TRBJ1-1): DGGITQSPKYLFRKEGQNVTLSCEQNLNHDAMYWYRQDPGQGLRLIYYSQIVNDFQKGDIAEGYSVSREKKESFPLTVTSAQKNPTAFYLCASSFIDRVNTEAFFGQGTRLTVV.

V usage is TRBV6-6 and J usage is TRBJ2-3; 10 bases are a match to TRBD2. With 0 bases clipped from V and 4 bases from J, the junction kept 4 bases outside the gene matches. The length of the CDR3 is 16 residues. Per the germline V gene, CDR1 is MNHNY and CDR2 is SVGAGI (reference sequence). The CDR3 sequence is CASSYSASGGADTQYF. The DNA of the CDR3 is TGTGCCAGCAGTTACTCTGCTAGCGGGGGTGCAGATACGCAGTATTTT.

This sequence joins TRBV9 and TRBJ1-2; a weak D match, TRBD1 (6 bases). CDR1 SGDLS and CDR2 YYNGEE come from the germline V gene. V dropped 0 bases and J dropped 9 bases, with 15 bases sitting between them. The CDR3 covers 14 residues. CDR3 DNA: TGTGCCAGCAGCGTAGAACAGGGAAGAGCCCGCTACACCTTC. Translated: CASSVEQGRARYTF.

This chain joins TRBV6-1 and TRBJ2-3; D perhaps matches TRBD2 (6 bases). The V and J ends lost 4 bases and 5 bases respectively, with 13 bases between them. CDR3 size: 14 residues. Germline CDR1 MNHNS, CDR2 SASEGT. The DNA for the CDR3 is TGTGCCAGCAGTGGAACTGGCGGGGTAGATACGCAGTATTTT. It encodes CASSGTGGVDTQYF.

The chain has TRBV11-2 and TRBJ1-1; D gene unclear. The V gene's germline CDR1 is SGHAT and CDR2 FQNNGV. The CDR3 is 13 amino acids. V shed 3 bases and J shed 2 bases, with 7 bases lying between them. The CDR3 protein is CASSFSINTEAFF. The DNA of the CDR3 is TGTGCCAGCAGCTTTTCCATCAACACTGAAGCTTTCTTT.

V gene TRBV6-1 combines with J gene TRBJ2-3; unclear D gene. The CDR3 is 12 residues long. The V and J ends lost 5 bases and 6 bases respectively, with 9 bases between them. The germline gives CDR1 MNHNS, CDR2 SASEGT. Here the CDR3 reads CASSSPWDTQYF. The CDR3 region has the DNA TGTGCCAGCAGTAGTCCTTGGGATACGCAGTATTTT.

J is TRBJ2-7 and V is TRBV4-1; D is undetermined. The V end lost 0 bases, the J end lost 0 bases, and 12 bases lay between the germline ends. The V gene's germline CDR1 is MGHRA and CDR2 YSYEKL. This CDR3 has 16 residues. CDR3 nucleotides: TGCGCCAGCAGCCAAGAAGGCACAGTCTCCTCCTACGAGCAGTACTTC. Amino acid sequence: CASSQEGTVSSYEQYF.

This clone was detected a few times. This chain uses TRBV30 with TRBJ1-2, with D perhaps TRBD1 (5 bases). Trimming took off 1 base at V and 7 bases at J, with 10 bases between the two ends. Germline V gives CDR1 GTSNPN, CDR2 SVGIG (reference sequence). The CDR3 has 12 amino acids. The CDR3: CAWSGQPAGYTF. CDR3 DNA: TGTGCCTGGAGTGGACAGCCGGCTGGCTACACCTTC.

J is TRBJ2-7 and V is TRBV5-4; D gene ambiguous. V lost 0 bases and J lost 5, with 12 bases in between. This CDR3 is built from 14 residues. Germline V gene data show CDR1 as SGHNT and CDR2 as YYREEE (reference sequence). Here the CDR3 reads CASSLAGVADEQYF. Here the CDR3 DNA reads TGTGCCAGCAGCTTGGCCGGAGTAGCTGACGAGCAGTACTTC.

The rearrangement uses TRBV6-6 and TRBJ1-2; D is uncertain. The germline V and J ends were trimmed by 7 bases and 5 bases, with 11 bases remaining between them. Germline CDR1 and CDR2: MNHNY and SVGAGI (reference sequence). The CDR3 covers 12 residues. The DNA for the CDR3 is TGTGCCAGCACCATAGGGAGGTATGGCTACACCTTC. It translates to CASTIGRYGYTF.

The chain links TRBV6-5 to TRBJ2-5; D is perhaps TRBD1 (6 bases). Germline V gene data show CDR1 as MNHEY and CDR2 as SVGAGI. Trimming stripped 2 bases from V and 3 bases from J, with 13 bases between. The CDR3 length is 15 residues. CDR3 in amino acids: CASSYIAGVKETQYF. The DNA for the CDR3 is TGTGCCAGCAGTTACATCGCAGGGGTCAAAGAGACCCAGTACTTC.

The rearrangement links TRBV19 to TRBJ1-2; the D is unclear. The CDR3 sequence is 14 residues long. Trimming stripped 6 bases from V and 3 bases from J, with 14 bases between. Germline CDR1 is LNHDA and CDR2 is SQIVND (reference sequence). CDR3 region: CASSPPLEDYGYTF. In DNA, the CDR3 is TGTGCCAGTAGCCCTCCCTTAGAGGACTATGGCTACACCTTC.

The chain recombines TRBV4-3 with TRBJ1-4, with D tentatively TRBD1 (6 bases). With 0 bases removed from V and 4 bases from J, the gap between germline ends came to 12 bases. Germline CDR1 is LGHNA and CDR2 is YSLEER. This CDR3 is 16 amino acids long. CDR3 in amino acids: CASSQDGGRGNEKLFF. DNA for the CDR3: TGCGCCAGCAGCCAAGATGGGGGGCGGGGTAATGAAAAACTGTTTTTT.

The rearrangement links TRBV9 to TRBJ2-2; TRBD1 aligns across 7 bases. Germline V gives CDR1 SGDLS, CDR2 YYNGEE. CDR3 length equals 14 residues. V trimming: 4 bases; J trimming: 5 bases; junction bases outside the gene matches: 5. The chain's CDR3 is CASSPIQGTGELFF. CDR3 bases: TGTGCCAGCAGCCCCATACAGGGGACCGGGGAGCTGTTTTTT.

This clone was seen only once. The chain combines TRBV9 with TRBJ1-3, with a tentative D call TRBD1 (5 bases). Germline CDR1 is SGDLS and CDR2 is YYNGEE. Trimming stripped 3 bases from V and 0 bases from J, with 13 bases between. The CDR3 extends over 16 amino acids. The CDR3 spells CASSATGGNSGNTIYF. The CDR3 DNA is TGTGCCAGCAGCGCAACCGGGGGAAACTCTGGAAACACCATATATTTT.

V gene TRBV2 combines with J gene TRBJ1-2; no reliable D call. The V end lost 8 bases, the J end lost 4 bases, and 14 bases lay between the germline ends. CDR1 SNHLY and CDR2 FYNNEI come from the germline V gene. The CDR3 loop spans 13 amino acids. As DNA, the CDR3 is TGTGCCAGCTGTTGGGCGGGCATCTATGGCTACACCTTC. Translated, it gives CASCWAGIYGYTF.

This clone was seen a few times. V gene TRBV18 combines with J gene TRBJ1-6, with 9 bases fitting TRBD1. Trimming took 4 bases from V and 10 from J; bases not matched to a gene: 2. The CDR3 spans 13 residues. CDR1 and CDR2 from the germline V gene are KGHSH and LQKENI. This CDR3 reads CASSLGQGSPLHF. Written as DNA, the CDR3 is TGTGCCAGCTCACTAGGACAGGGGTCACCCCTCCACTTT.

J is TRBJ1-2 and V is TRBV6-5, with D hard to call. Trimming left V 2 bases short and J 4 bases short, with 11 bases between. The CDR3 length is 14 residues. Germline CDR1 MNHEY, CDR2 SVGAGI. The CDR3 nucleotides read TGTGCCAGCAGTTACACCGACAACCTCTATGGCTACACCTTC. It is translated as CASSYTDNLYGYTF.

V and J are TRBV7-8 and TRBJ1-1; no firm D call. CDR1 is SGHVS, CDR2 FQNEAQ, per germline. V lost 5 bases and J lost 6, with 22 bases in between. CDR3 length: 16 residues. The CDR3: CASSPVAGLRAAEAFF. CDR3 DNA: TGTGCCAGCAGCCCGGTTGCTGGCCTCCGGGCCGCTGAAGCTTTCTTT.

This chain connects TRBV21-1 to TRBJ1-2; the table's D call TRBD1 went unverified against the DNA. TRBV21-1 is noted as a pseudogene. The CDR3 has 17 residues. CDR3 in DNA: TGTGCCAGCAGCAAAGAATGGGTATTCAACAGGAGCTATGGCTACACCTTC. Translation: CASSKEWVFNRSYGYTF.

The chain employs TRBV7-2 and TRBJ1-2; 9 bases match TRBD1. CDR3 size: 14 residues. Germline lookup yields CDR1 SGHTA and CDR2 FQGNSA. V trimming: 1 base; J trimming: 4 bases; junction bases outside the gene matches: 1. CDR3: CASSLEDRGYGYTF. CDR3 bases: TGTGCCAGCAGCTTAGAGGACAGGGGCTATGGCTACACCTTC.

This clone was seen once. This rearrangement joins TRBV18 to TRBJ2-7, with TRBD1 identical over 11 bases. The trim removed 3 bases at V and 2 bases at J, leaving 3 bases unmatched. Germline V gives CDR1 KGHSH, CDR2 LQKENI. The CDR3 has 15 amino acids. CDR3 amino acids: CASSPRTGGTYEQYF. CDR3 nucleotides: TGTGCCAGCTCACCTAGGACAGGGGGCACCTACGAGCAGTACTTC. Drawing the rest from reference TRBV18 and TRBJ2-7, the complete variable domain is NAGVMQNPRHLVRRRGQEARLRCSPMKGHSHVYWYRQLPEEGLKFMVYLQKENIIDESGMPKERFSAEFPKEGPSILRIQQVVRGDSAAYFCASSPRTGGTYEQYFGPGTRLTVT.

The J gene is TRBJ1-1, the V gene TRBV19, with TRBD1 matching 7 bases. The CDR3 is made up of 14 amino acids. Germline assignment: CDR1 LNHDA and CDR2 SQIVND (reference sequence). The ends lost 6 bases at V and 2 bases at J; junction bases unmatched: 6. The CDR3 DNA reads TGTGCCAGTAGCGAGGACAGGACTAACACTGAAGCTTTCTTT. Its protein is CASSEDRTNTEAFF. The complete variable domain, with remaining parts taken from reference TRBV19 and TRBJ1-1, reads DGGITQSPKYLFRKEGQNVTLSCEQNLNHDAMYWYRQDPGQGLRLIYYSQIVNDFQKGDIAEGYSVSREKKESFPLTVTSAQKNPTAFYLCASSEDRTNTEAFFGQGTRLTVV.

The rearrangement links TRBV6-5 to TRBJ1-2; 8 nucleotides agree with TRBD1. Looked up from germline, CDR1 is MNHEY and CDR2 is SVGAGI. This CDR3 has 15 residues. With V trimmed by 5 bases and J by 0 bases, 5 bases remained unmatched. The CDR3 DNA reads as TGTGCCAGCAGTACCTGCAGGGGGCCTAACTATGGCTACACCTTC. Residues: CASSTCRGPNYGYTF.

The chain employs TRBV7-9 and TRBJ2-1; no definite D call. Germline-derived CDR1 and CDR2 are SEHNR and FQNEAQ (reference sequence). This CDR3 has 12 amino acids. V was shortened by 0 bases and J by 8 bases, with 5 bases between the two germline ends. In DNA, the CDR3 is TGTGCCAGCAGCTTAGCGGGGTATGAGCAGTTCTTC. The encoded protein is CASSLAGYEQFF.

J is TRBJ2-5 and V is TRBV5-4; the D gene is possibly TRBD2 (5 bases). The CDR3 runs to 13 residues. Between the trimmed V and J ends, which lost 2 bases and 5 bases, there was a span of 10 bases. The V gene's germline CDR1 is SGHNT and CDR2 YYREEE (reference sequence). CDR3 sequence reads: CASSFRERETQYF. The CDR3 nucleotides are TGTGCCAGCAGCTTTCGGGAAAGGGAGACCCAGTACTTC.